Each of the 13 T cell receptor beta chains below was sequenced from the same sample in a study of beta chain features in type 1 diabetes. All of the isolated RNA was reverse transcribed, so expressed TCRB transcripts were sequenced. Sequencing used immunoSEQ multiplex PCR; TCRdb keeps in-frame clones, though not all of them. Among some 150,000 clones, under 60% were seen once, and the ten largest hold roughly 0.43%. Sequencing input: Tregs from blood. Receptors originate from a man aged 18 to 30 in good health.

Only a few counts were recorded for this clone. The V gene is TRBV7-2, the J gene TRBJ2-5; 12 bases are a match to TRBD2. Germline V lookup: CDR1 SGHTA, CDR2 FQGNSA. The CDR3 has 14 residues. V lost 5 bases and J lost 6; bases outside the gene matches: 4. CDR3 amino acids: CASSPRTSGKTQYF. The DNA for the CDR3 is TGTGCCAGCAGCCCCCGGACTAGCGGGAAGACCCAGTACTTC. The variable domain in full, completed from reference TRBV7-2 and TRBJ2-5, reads GAGVSQSPSNKVTEKGKDVELRCDPISGHTALYWYRQSLGQGLEFLIYFQGNSAPDKSGLPSDRFSAERTGGSVSTLTIQRTQQEDSAVYLCASSPRTSGKTQYFGPGTRLLVL.

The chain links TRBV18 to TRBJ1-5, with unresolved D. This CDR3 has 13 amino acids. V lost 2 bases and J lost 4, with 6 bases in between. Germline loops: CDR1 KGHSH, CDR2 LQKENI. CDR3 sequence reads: CASSPRENQPQHF. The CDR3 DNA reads TGTGCCAGCTCACCAAGGGAGAATCAGCCCCAGCATTTT.

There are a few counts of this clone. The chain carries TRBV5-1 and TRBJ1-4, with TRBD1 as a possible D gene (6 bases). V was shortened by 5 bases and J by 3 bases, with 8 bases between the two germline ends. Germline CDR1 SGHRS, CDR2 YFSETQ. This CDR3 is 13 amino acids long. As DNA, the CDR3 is TGCGCCAGCAGAGGGGGGGCTAATGAAAAACTGTTTTTT. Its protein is CASRGGANEKLFF.

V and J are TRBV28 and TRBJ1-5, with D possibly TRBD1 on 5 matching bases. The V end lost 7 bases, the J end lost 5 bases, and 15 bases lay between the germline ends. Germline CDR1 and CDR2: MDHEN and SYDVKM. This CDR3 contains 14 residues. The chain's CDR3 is CASIRRGSYQPQHF. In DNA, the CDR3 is TGTGCCAGCATTAGGAGGGGCAGCTATCAGCCCCAGCATTTT.

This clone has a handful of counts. The CDR3: CASSYRGHSQFF. CDR3 bases: TGTGCCAGCAGCTACAGGGGGCATTCGCAGTTCTTC. The genes are TRBV7-9 and TRBJ2-1; 9 bases are shared with TRBD1. The CDR3 is 12 residues long. The V gene end was trimmed by 4 bases and the J gene end by 12 bases; junction bases not matched to a gene: 4. Germline V gene data show CDR1 as SEHNR and CDR2 as FQNEAQ (reference sequence).

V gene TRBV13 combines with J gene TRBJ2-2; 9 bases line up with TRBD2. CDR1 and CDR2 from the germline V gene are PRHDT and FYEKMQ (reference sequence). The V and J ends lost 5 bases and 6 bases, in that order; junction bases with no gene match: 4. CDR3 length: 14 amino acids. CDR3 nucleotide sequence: TGTGCCAGCAGCCTCAGCGGGGGGTCCGGGGAGCTGTTTTTT. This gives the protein CASSLSGGSGELFF.

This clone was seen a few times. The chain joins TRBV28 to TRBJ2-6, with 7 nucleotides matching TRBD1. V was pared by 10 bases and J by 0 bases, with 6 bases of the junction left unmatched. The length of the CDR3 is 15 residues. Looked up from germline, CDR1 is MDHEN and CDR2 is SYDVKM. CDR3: CATQGVNSGANVLTF. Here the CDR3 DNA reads TGTGCCACCCAGGGGGTAAACTCTGGGGCCAACGTCCTGACTTTC.

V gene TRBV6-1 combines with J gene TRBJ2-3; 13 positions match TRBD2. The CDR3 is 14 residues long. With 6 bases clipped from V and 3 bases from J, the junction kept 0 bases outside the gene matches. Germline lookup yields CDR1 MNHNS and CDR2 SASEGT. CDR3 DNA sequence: TGTGCCAGCAGGACTAGCGGGGGGACAGATACGCAGTATTTT. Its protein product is CASRTSGGTDTQYF.

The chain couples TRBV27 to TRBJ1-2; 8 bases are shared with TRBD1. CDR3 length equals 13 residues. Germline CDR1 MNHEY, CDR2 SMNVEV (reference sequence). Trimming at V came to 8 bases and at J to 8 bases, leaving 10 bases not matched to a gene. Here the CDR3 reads CASPPADRDGYTF. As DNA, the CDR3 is TGTGCCAGCCCTCCTGCGGACAGGGACGGCTACACCTTC.

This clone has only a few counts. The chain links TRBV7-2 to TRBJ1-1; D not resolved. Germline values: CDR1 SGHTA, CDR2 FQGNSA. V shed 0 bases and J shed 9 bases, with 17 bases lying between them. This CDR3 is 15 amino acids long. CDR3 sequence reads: CASSLAGIIASKAFF. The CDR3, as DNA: TGTGCCAGCAGCTTAGCTGGTATTATCGCCTCTAAAGCTTTCTTT.

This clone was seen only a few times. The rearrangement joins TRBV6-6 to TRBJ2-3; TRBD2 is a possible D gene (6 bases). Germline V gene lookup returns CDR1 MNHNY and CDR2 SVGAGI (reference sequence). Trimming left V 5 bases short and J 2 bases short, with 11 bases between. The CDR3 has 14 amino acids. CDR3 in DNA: TGTGCCAGCAGTCAACCGGGACTCACAGATACGCAGTATTTT. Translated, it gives CASSQPGLTDTQYF.

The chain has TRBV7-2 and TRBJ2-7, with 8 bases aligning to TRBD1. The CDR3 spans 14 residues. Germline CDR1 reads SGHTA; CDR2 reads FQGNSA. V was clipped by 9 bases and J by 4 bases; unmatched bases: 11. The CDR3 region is CASILDRGSYEQYF. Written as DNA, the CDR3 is TGTGCCAGTATCCTTGACAGGGGATCGTACGAGCAGTACTTC.

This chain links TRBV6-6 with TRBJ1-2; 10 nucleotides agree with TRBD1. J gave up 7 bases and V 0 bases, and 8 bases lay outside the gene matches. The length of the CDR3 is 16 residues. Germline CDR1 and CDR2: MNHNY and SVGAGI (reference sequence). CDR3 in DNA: TGTGCCAGCAGTTACTCTAGGGGACAGGGGAACAGTGGCTACACCTTC. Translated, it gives CASSYSRGQGNSGYTF.